This T cell receptor (beta chain) was recovered during a study of Ad26.COV2.S vaccination and SARS-CoV-2 variants. The CDR3 sequence is 15 residues long. Germline trimming cut 9 bases from V and 0 bases from J; bases unmatched to any gene: 6. Germline V gives CDR1 LNHDA, CDR2 SQIVND (reference sequence). Measured with immunoSEQ multiplex PCR; TCRdb has only the in-frame clones, and not every one. Of 430,000 or so clones detected, 90% appear once; the ten largest clones hold more than 10%. The treatment was: roughly 19 received Ad26.COV2.S at low or high dose, single or two shots; 5 received placebo; per-sample allocation not given. Samples were taken on day 63 after the first vaccine or placebo injection. Expression of Wuhan-strain SARS-CoV-2 spike came from the Ad26 vector that formed the vaccine.

The gene calls are TRBV19 and TRBJ2-7, with 12 bases fitting TRBD2. The TCR comes from a person aged 18-65 years who received the Ad26.COV2.S COVID-19 vaccine or a placebo. The sample here was peripheral blood, taken in a trial of Ad26.COV2.S vaccine versus placebo. CDR3 sequence: CASATSGRLSYEQYF. The CDR3 DNA is TGTGCCAGCGCAACTAGCGGGAGGCTCTCCTACGAGCAGTACTTC.